This record looks at one TCR beta chain sequence and its context. Method: immunoSEQ multiplex PCR; TCRdb's copy keeps in-frame clones and lacks some. Of around 200,000 clones in the sample, about 85% were seen once. This sample is drawn from a study of blood T cell repertoires in COVID-19. Background on the study: Samples of COVID-19 (acute and convalescent) were obtained from the United States, Italy and Spain.

The CDR3 is 11 residues long. The V end lost 2 bases, the J end lost 8 bases, and 6 bases lay between the germline ends. The receptor comes from a person between 65 and 79 years old with COVID-19, enrolled during active disease. Input material: peripheral blood. J is TRBJ1-2 and V is TRBV12-3 or TRBV12-4; D gene uncertain. In DNA, the CDR3 is TGTGCCAGCAGTTTAATCTACGGCTACACCTTC. As protein: CASSLIYGYTF.